This is a list of T cell receptor beta chains from one sample in a study of shared clonotypes between healthy human individuals. Clones were read by immunoSEQ multiplex PCR, and TCRdb kept only the in-frame ones, dropping some. The sample carries 2.3 million or so clones, 93% recorded once. Input material: naive CD4+ T cells from PBMCs. Receptors were obtained from a man between 18 and 29 years old in good health. Some clones in this sample may be carry-over from other donors' samples. The CDR3 runs from the conserved cysteine through the conserved F or W. D genes are given only for firm matches. Clone size is shown for a subset of rows, as once, few, many or a class of expanded clone.

abundance	d_gene	j_gene	v_gene	CDR3nt	CDR3aa
once	NA	TRBJ1-2	TRBV7-2	TGTGCCAGCAGCTTAGCGACCCTTAACTATGGCTACACCTTC	CASSLATLNYGYTF
NA	TRBD1	TRBJ1-2	TRBV30	TGTGCCTGGAGTGTAGGCCAGGGGGCCAGCTACACCTTC	CAWSVGQGASYTF
NA	TRBD1	TRBJ1-1	TRBV6-1	TGTGCCAGCAGTTCACAACAGGGGGTACGGGCTTTCTTT	CASSSQQGVRAFF
NA	NA	TRBJ1-4	TRBV2	TGTGCCAGCAGTGGATGGGAAAAACTGTTTTTT	CASSGWEKLFF
once	TRBD2	TRBJ2-2	TRBV7-3	TGTGCCAGCAGCTCGAGAGGACTAGCGGGAACCGGGGAGCTGTTTTTT	CASSSRGLAGTGELFF
NA	TRBD1	TRBJ2-2	TRBV9	TGTGCCAGCAGCGTAGACGCAGGGGGCGGGGAGCTGTTTTTT	CASSVDAGGGELFF
NA	NA	TRBJ1-2	TRBV5-8	TGTGCCAGCAGCTTGTTCCAGAACTATGGCTACACCTTC	CASSLFQNYGYTF
NA	NA	TRBJ2-7	TRBV7-8	TGTGCCAGCAGCTGGGCTCGCTACTCCTACGAGCAGTACTTC	CASSWARYSYEQYF
once	NA	TRBJ2-1	TRBV5-6	TGTGCCAGCAGCTTGACCGGCGATGAGCAGTTCTTC	CASSLTGDEQFF
NA	NA	TRBJ2-3	TRBV9	TGTGCCAGCAGCGAGAGCTTTGGTGTTGGAGATACGCAGTATTTT	CASSESFGVGDTQYF
NA	NA	TRBJ2-1	TRBV5-8	TGTGCCAGCAGCTTCAGATTGGCGTTTGAGCAGTTCTTC	CASSFRLAFEQFF
NA	TRBD1	TRBJ1-4	TRBV10-3	TGTGCCATCAGGGAACAGGGGCTGCGAGAAAAACTGTTTTTT	CAIREQGLREKLFF
NA	TRBD1	TRBJ1-2	TRBV5-1	TGCGCCAGCAGTGTGGACAGGGAGGGCGGCTACACCTTC	CASSVDREGGYTF
NA	NA	TRBJ1-4	TRBV15	TGTGCCACCAGCCCCCTATTTGGTCCTGAGGAAAAACTGTTTTTT	CATSPLFGPEEKLFF
NA	TRBD1	TRBJ1-6	TRBV5-1	TGCGCCAGCAGCTTGGACCAGACAGGGGGAAGTAATTCACCCCTCCACTTT	CASSLDQTGGSNSPLHF
NA	NA	TRBJ2-5	TRBV6-1	TGTGCCAGCAGTGAAGCGCGAGAGACCCAGTACTTC	CASSEARETQYF